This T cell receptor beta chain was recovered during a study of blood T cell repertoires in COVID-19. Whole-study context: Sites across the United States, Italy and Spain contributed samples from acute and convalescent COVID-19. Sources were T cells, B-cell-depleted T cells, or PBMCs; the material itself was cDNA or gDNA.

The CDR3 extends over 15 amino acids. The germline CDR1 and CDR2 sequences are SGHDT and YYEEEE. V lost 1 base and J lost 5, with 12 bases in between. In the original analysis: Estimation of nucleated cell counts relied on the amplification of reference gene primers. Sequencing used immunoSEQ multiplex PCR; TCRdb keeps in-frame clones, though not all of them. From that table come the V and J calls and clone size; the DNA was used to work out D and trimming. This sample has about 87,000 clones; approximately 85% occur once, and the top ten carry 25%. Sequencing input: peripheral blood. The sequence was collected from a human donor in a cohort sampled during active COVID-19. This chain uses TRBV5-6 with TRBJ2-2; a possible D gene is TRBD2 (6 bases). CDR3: CASSLKGGITGELFF. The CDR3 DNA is TGTGCCAGCAGCTTGAAGGGAGGAATAACCGGGGAGCTGTTTTTT.